This T cell receptor (beta chain) was recorded in a study of blood T cell repertoires in COVID-19. Study details: There were acute and convalescent COVID-19 samples, and they came from the United States, Italy and Spain.

How the authors handled the data: Reference gene primers were amplified, and this amplification served to estimate nucleated cell counts. Method: immunoSEQ multiplex PCR; TCRdb's copy keeps in-frame clones and lacks some. The DNA gave D and trimming, while V, J and clone size come from that table. The sample shows about 200,000 clones, approximately 86% of them seen only once. Germline CDR1 and CDR2: SGHAT and FQNNGV. Trimming shortened V by 2 bases and J by 7 bases, and 14 bases separated the two germline ends. The CDR3 totals 14 residues. The chain is built from TRBV11-2 and TRBJ2-5, with D possibly matching TRBD1 (6 bases). Sequencing was carried out using PBMCs or T cells enriched from blood (not recorded which). This clonotype originated in a woman in her thirties who had recovered from COVID-19. CDR3 sequence reads: CASSLSTGSGTQYF. The CDR3 DNA is TGTGCCAGCAGCTTATCCACAGGGTCGGGGACCCAGTACTTC.